Listed below are T cell receptor beta chains from one sample, sequenced in a study of blood T cells in healthy people across ages. TCRdb passed the 5' RACE reads through MiXCR, listing each CDR3 protein once. The data contain hundreds of thousands of distinct CDR3 sequences, around 54% of them singletons. Sequenced: blood. These TCRs come from a man in his 60s in good health. Each CDR3 is given with its conserved first and last residue. The order of the fields is CDR3 protein, CDR3 DNA, V gene, clone size, D gene, J gene, CDR3 length. D genes are given only for firm matches. The size field is filled for only some rows; it gives once, few, many or a size class.

CDR3 protein: CASSQARTGALNEQFF
CDR3 DNA: TGTGCCAGCAGCCAAGCGAGGACAGGGGCATTAAATGAGCAGTTCTTC
V gene: TRBV3-1
clone size: -
D gene: TRBD1
J gene: TRBJ2-1
CDR3 length: 16

CDR3 protein: CSAQREEGRKTQYF
CDR3 DNA: TGCAGTGCTCAACGGGAGGAGGGTAGGAAGACCCAGTACTTC
V gene: TRBV20-1
clone size: few
D gene: TRBD2
J gene: TRBJ2-5
CDR3 length: 14

CDR3 protein: CAISVRLNNEQFF
CDR3 DNA: TGTGCCATCAGTGTTCGCCTGAACAATGAGCAGTTCTTC
V gene: TRBV10-3
clone size: few
D gene: -
J gene: TRBJ2-1
CDR3 length: 13

CDR3 protein: CAISEGDTGELFF
CDR3 DNA: TGTGCCATCAGTGAGGGGGATACCGGGGAGCTGTTTTTT
V gene: TRBV10-3
clone size: -
D gene: -
J gene: TRBJ2-2
CDR3 length: 13

CDR3 protein: CASSLGRGNTDTQYF
CDR3 DNA: TGTGCCAGCAGCCTAGGAAGGGGGAACACAGATACGCAGTATTTT
V gene: TRBV21-1
clone size: -
D gene: -
J gene: TRBJ2-3
CDR3 length: 15

CDR3 protein: CATSRDLSPIAKNIQYF
CDR3 DNA: TGTGCCACCAGCAGAGATCTCTCCCCGATAGCCAAAAACATTCAGTACTTC
V gene: TRBV15
clone size: -
D gene: -
J gene: TRBJ2-4
CDR3 length: 17

CDR3 protein: CASSLKVGIEAFF
CDR3 DNA: TGTGCCAGCAGCTTAAAGGTGGGGATTGAAGCTTTCTTT
V gene: TRBV7-2
clone size: -
D gene: -
J gene: TRBJ1-1
CDR3 length: 13

CDR3 protein: CASSAVRGNYNYNEQFF
CDR3 DNA: TGCGCCAGCAGCGCCGTCAGGGGGAATTATAACTACAATGAGCAGTTCTTC
V gene: TRBV5-1
clone size: -
D gene: TRBD1
J gene: TRBJ2-1
CDR3 length: 17

CDR3 protein: CASRRTSGEYEQYF
CDR3 DNA: TGTGCCAGCCGAAGGACTAGCGGGGAGTACGAGCAGTACTTC
V gene: TRBV3-1
clone size: -
D gene: TRBD2
J gene: TRBJ2-7
CDR3 length: 14

CDR3 protein: CASSYRGRGGRGEQFF
CDR3 DNA: TGTGCCAGCAGTTACAGGGGGCGGGGGGGCCGGGGTGAGCAGTTCTTC
V gene: TRBV6-2/TRBV6-3
clone size: -
D gene: TRBD2
J gene: TRBJ2-1
CDR3 length: 16

CDR3 protein: CSAREFFSGSGWAETQYF
CDR3 DNA: TGCAGTGCTAGAGAGTTTTTTTCTGGTAGCGGGTGGGCGGAGACCCAGTACTTC
V gene: TRBV20-1
clone size: few
D gene: TRBD2
J gene: TRBJ2-5
CDR3 length: 18

CDR3 protein: CASSHSGTGYEKLFF
CDR3 DNA: TGCGCCAGCAGCCACTCCGGGACAGGGTATGAAAAACTGTTTTTT
V gene: TRBV4-1
clone size: -
D gene: TRBD1
J gene: TRBJ1-4
CDR3 length: 15

CDR3 protein: CASSQRTLGPNYGYTF
CDR3 DNA: TGTGCCAGCAGCCAAAGGACGTTAGGACCAAACTATGGCTACACCTTC
V gene: TRBV4-2
clone size: -
D gene: -
J gene: TRBJ1-2
CDR3 length: 16

CDR3 protein: CSVRLTSGANVLTF
CDR3 DNA: TGCAGCGTAAGACTGACCTCTGGGGCCAACGTCCTGACTTTC
V gene: TRBV29-1
clone size: -
D gene: -
J gene: TRBJ2-6
CDR3 length: 14

CDR3 protein: CASSLAGQGVADTQYF
CDR3 DNA: TGCGCCAGCAGCTTGGCGGGACAGGGCGTCGCAGATACGCAGTATTTT
V gene: TRBV5-1
clone size: once
D gene: TRBD1
J gene: TRBJ2-3
CDR3 length: 16

CDR3 protein: CASSSGVNNEQFF
CDR3 DNA: TGCGCCAGCAGCTCCGGGGTGAACAATGAGCAGTTCTTC
V gene: TRBV5-1
clone size: -
D gene: -
J gene: TRBJ2-1
CDR3 length: 13

CDR3 protein: CASSQRGIWYTEAFF
CDR3 DNA: TGTGCCAGCTCACAAAGGGGGATTTGGTACACTGAAGCTTTCTTT
V gene: TRBV18
clone size: -
D gene: -
J gene: TRBJ1-1
CDR3 length: 15

CDR3 protein: CASSFKQGAKVETQYF
CDR3 DNA: TGCGCCAGCAGCTTTAAACAGGGGGCGAAGGTAGAGACCCAGTACTTC
V gene: TRBV5-1
clone size: few
D gene: TRBD1
J gene: TRBJ2-5
CDR3 length: 16

CDR3 protein: CSARGSGGACEQYF
CDR3 DNA: TGCAGTGCTAGAGGCAGCGGGGGGGCTTGCGAGCAGTACTTC
V gene: TRBV20-1
clone size: few
D gene: TRBD2
J gene: TRBJ2-7
CDR3 length: 14

CDR3 protein: CSAFTGTGGGYTF
CDR3 DNA: TGCAGTGCTTTTACCGGGACAGGGGGTGGCTACACCTTC
V gene: TRBV20-1
clone size: once
D gene: TRBD1
J gene: TRBJ1-2
CDR3 length: 13

CDR3 protein: CASSRLGLAAHIQYF
CDR3 DNA: TGTGCCAGCAGCCGACTGGGACTAGCGGCACACATTCAGTACTTC
V gene: TRBV7-2
clone size: -
D gene: TRBD2
J gene: TRBJ2-4
CDR3 length: 15

CDR3 protein: CASSRGANNEQFF
CDR3 DNA: TGTGCCAGTTCACGGGGGGCTAATAATGAGCAGTTCTTC
V gene: TRBV6-4
clone size: -
D gene: -
J gene: TRBJ2-1
CDR3 length: 13

CDR3 protein: CASGSESSTEAFF
CDR3 DNA: TGTGCTAGTGGATCAGAGTCTAGCACTGAAGCTTTCTTT
V gene: TRBV12-5
clone size: -
D gene: -
J gene: TRBJ1-1
CDR3 length: 13

CDR3 protein: CSAGPNLNTEAFF
CDR3 DNA: TGCAGTGCGGGACCAAACTTGAACACTGAAGCTTTCTTT
V gene: TRBV20-1
clone size: -
D gene: -
J gene: TRBJ1-1
CDR3 length: 13

CDR3 protein: CSAPKQGGEANEQYF
CDR3 DNA: TGCAGTGCACCTAAACAGGGTGGAGAAGCCAATGAGCAGTACTTC
V gene: TRBV20-1
clone size: -
D gene: -
J gene: TRBJ2-7
CDR3 length: 15

CDR3 protein: CASSQDWTSGGATDTQYF
CDR3 DNA: TGTGCCAGCAGCCAAGACTGGACTAGCGGGGGGGCAACAGATACGCAGTATTTT
V gene: TRBV4-2
clone size: -
D gene: TRBD2
J gene: TRBJ2-3
CDR3 length: 18

CDR3 protein: CASSKGGSGARETQYF
CDR3 DNA: TGTGCCAGCAGTAAAGGGGGGAGCGGGGCTCGTGAGACCCAGTACTTC
V gene: TRBV3-1
clone size: -
D gene: -
J gene: TRBJ2-5
CDR3 length: 16

CDR3 protein: CASSLGGSSLQETQYF
CDR3 DNA: TGCGCCAGCAGCTTGGGGGGTAGCTCACTTCAAGAGACCCAGTACTTC
V gene: TRBV5-1
clone size: -
D gene: -
J gene: TRBJ2-5
CDR3 length: 16

CDR3 protein: CASSFSSGYEQYF
CDR3 DNA: TGTGCCAGCAGCTTCTCTAGCGGCTACGAGCAGTACTTC
V gene: TRBV11-2
clone size: few
D gene: TRBD2
J gene: TRBJ2-7
CDR3 length: 13

CDR3 protein: CATSRDSGDRHLYNEQYF
CDR3 DNA: TGTGCCACCAGCAGAGATAGCGGGGACAGGCACCTTTACAATGAGCAGTACTTC
V gene: TRBV15
clone size: -
D gene: -
J gene: TRBJ2-7
CDR3 length: 18

CDR3 protein: CASRPSGGWDEQFF
CDR3 DNA: TGTGCCAGCAGACCAAGCGGGGGGTGGGATGAGCAGTTCTTC
V gene: TRBV6-6
clone size: -
D gene: TRBD2
J gene: TRBJ2-1
CDR3 length: 14

CDR3 protein: CASSSEQGTVGELFF
CDR3 DNA: TGCGCCAGCAGTAGTGAACAGGGGACGGTCGGGGAGCTGTTTTTT
V gene: TRBV5-1
clone size: -
D gene: TRBD1
J gene: TRBJ2-2
CDR3 length: 15

CDR3 protein: CATSRRLRGEVTNYGYTF
CDR3 DNA: TGTGCCACCAGCAGACGCCTCAGAGGGGAGGTAACTAACTATGGCTACACCTTC
V gene: TRBV15
clone size: -
D gene: -
J gene: TRBJ1-2
CDR3 length: 18

CDR3 protein: CASSTLDSFSYNSPLHF
CDR3 DNA: TGTGCCAGCAGTACTTTGGACAGCTTCTCCTATAATTCACCCCTCCACTTT
V gene: TRBV28
clone size: -
D gene: -
J gene: TRBJ1-6
CDR3 length: 17

CDR3 protein: CSASAPGLQAGETQYF
CDR3 DNA: TGCAGTGCTAGCGCTCCGGGACTCCAGGCTGGGGAGACCCAGTACTTC
V gene: TRBV20-1
clone size: -
D gene: -
J gene: TRBJ2-5
CDR3 length: 16

CDR3 protein: CASSHQGRGYTF
CDR3 DNA: TGTGCCAGCAGCCACCAGGGTCGAGGCTACACCTTC
V gene: TRBV3-1
clone size: once
D gene: -
J gene: TRBJ1-2
CDR3 length: 12

CDR3 protein: CSARDTSGPQDTQYF
CDR3 DNA: TGCAGTGCTAGAGATACCAGCGGCCCTCAAGATACGCAGTATTTT
V gene: TRBV20-1
clone size: -
D gene: -
J gene: TRBJ2-3
CDR3 length: 15

CDR3 protein: CASGRRNGAEAFF
CDR3 DNA: TGTGCTAGTGGCCGTAGGAATGGGGCTGAAGCTTTCTTT
V gene: TRBV12-5
clone size: few
D gene: -
J gene: TRBJ1-1
CDR3 length: 13

CDR3 protein: CASRRSGGLSSYEQYF
CDR3 DNA: TGTGCCAGTAGGAGGTCGGGGGGGCTGAGCTCCTACGAGCAGTACTTC
V gene: TRBV19
clone size: -
D gene: TRBD2
J gene: TRBJ2-7
CDR3 length: 16

CDR3 protein: CASSPSGSPYEQYF
CDR3 DNA: TGCGCCAGCAGTCCTAGCGGTTCCCCCTACGAGCAGTACTTC
V gene: TRBV5-1
clone size: many
D gene: TRBD2
J gene: TRBJ2-7
CDR3 length: 14

CDR3 protein: CASSQGLTSSGSYNEQFF
CDR3 DNA: TGTGCCAGCAGCCAAGGTCTCACTTCTTCCGGGTCCTACAATGAGCAGTTCTTC
V gene: TRBV3-1
clone size: -
D gene: -
J gene: TRBJ2-1
CDR3 length: 18

CDR3 protein: CSVEASPYNEQFF
CDR3 DNA: TGCAGCGTTGAAGCTAGCCCCTACAATGAGCAGTTCTTC
V gene: TRBV29-1
clone size: -
D gene: -
J gene: TRBJ2-1
CDR3 length: 13

CDR3 protein: CSAAPGPPLEETQYF
CDR3 DNA: TGCAGTGCTGCACCAGGACCACCCCTAGAGGAGACCCAGTACTTC
V gene: TRBV20-1
clone size: -
D gene: -
J gene: TRBJ2-5
CDR3 length: 15

CDR3 protein: CASSLRGLYNEQFF
CDR3 DNA: TGTGCCAGCAGTTTGCGGGGCCTATACAATGAGCAGTTCTTC
V gene: TRBV28
clone size: -
D gene: -
J gene: TRBJ2-1
CDR3 length: 14

CDR3 protein: CASSQGTRSNTEAFF
CDR3 DNA: TGCGCCAGCAGCCAAGGGACTAGGTCGAACACTGAAGCTTTCTTT
V gene: TRBV4-1
clone size: -
D gene: -
J gene: TRBJ1-1
CDR3 length: 15

CDR3 protein: CASSSGGRGGELFF
CDR3 DNA: TGTGCCAGCAGCTCGGGGGGGCGAGGCGGGGAGCTGTTTTTT
V gene: TRBV6-5
clone size: -
D gene: TRBD2
J gene: TRBJ2-2
CDR3 length: 14

CDR3 protein: CAISSEHEQFF
CDR3 DNA: TGTGCCATCAGTTCCGAGCATGAGCAGTTCTTC
V gene: TRBV10-3
clone size: few
D gene: -
J gene: TRBJ2-1
CDR3 length: 11

CDR3 protein: CSASDTGREGSPLHF
CDR3 DNA: TGCAGTGCTAGTGATACGGGGCGCGAGGGTTCACCCCTCCACTTT
V gene: TRBV20-1
clone size: -
D gene: -
J gene: TRBJ1-6
CDR3 length: 15

CDR3 protein: CASSPGLAGSREQFF
CDR3 DNA: TGCGCCAGCAGCCCAGGACTAGCGGGGTCTCGTGAGCAGTTCTTC
V gene: TRBV5-1
clone size: few
D gene: TRBD2
J gene: TRBJ2-1
CDR3 length: 15

CDR3 protein: CASSPRGIRYGYTF
CDR3 DNA: TGTGCCAGCAGCCCTCGGGGGATTCGGTATGGCTACACCTTC
V gene: TRBV5-4
clone size: once
D gene: -
J gene: TRBJ1-2
CDR3 length: 14

CDR3 protein: CASSKGLGPYGYTF
CDR3 DNA: TGTGCCAGCAGCAAGGGACTCGGGCCCTATGGCTACACCTTC
V gene: TRBV11-2
clone size: once
D gene: -
J gene: TRBJ1-2
CDR3 length: 14

CDR3 protein: CSAGTDTSYTDTQYF
CDR3 DNA: TGCAGTGCGGGGACAGACACCTCCTACACAGATACGCAGTATTTT
V gene: TRBV20-1
clone size: -
D gene: TRBD1
J gene: TRBJ2-3
CDR3 length: 15

CDR3 protein: CASSSRLAGGSQETQYF
CDR3 DNA: TGTGCCAGCAGCTCCCGACTAGCGGGGGGGTCCCAAGAGACCCAGTACTTC
V gene: TRBV3-1
clone size: few
D gene: TRBD2
J gene: TRBJ2-5
CDR3 length: 17

CDR3 protein: CASSYSTGSGANVLTF
CDR3 DNA: TGTGCCAGCAGTTACTCTACAGGGTCTGGGGCCAACGTCCTGACTTTC
V gene: TRBV6-6
clone size: once
D gene: -
J gene: TRBJ2-6
CDR3 length: 16

CDR3 protein: CASSSPQEGYNEKLFF
CDR3 DNA: TGTGCCAGCAGCTCTCCTCAGGAGGGATATAATGAAAAACTGTTTTTT
V gene: TRBV12-3/TRBV12-4
clone size: -
D gene: -
J gene: TRBJ1-4
CDR3 length: 16